This record covers a single T cell receptor (beta chain). It has no known antigen specificity. The record has no base qualities; no much larger clone is one base away. The data were taken from a study of lymphopenia after photon versus proton radiotherapy (dated by TCRdb to about 2019). For the wider study: The immunological effects of photon versus proton radiation therapy were compared in patients with gastrointestinal tumors who developed high-grade lymphopenia. The roughly 18 patients in the cohort had gastrointestinal tumors, were treated with either photon or proton therapy, and subsequently developed lymphopenia. The goal of the study was to describe how the two radiation modalities differ in their effects on the immune system.

After removal of 2 bases from V and 8 bases from J, the junction retains 9 bases not matched to a gene. Reading the germline V gene gives CDR1 SGHTA and CDR2 FQGTGA. The CDR3 goes from the cysteine to the phenylalanine over 16 residues. Only the CDR3 portion is preserved as DNA: 48 bases, with reading frame beginning at the first base. Results the study describes overall, beyond this receptor: Relative stability during treatment was observed in proton-treated patients, whereas loss of naive T cells and TCR diversity and gain of effector/memory populations were observed in photon-treated patients. The survival association was examined only in patients who died, and the authors described better survival with proton therapy as a possibility, not as a demonstrated result. After the lymphocyte count nadir, photon-treated repertoires showed oligoclonal expansion, especially of CD8+ Temra cells, which drove the drop in diversity. Across the cohort, among patients who died, a greater drop in TCR diversity after the nadir was inversely correlated with overall survival time.

The protocol used for the library was the immunoSEQ multiplex PCR assay. Deep sequencing of rearranged TCR beta loci, alongside multiparametric flow cytometry, was used to profile T cell repertoires. The immuneACCESS repertoire file appears here via TCRdb, limited to in-frame rearrangements. These files lack a portion of the clones; in checked studies, under half of the deficit traces to unresolved V genes, and the cause of the others is not known. The sample table records under 75,000 clones; 85% to 95% of these occur just once. Approximately 2% of the sample lies in the top ten. The sequence was collected from a woman between 35 and 50 years old with cholangiocarcinoma. Sample: peripheral blood, taken from a patient treated with photon-based radiotherapy. The sequence joins TRBV7-3 to TRBJ2-1, and TRBD2 aligns with 10 junction nucleotides. In nucleotide form, the sequence is TGTGCCAGCAGCTTACTTGGCGGCAGCGGGAGGGATGAGCAGTTCTTC. Its coded protein is CASSLLGGSGRDEQFF.